A selection of T cell receptor beta chains follows, all from one sample in a study of PD-L1 blockade in urothelial cancer. Clones were sequenced by immunoSEQ multiplex PCR, and TCRdb holds only the in-frame ones, with some missing. The sample consists of tens of thousands of clones, under 85% of them appearing once. Material: PBMCs, obtained around atezolizumab (anti-PD-L1) treatment. Receptors originate from a man aged 45 to 65 with urothelial cancer. CDR3s include the opening cysteine and the closing phenylalanine or tryptophan. D genes are given only for firm matches. Not every row has a clone size; where given, it reads once, few, many or a size class.

CDR3nt,CDR3aa,d_gene,j_gene,len,v_gene,abundance
TGTGCCAGCAGCTGGGGTAGCGGAAGCACAGATACGCAGTATTTT,CASSWGSGSTDTQYF,-,TRBJ2-3,15,TRBV5-6,once
TGTGCCAGCAGCTTAGGGGTCCAGGCTAGTAGGGAGGAGACCCAGTACTTC,CASSLGVQASREETQYF,-,TRBJ2-5,17,TRBV7-9,-
TGTGCCAGCAGTTTATTGGCGGGAGGACCTTCCTACGAGCAGTACTTC,CASSLLAGGPSYEQYF,TRBD2,TRBJ2-7,16,TRBV28,-
TGTGCCAGTAGTGCCCTCCCCTCGGGGGGAGTAGATCAGCCCCAGCATTTT,CASSALPSGGVDQPQHF,-,TRBJ1-5,17,TRBV19,-
TGTGCCAGCTCACCTTCAGCGGGGATCACCGGGGAGCTGTTTTTT,CASSPSAGITGELFF,TRBD2,TRBJ2-2,15,TRBV18,-
TGCGCCAGCAGCTACGGGGGGTTGAGTGAAGCTTTCTTT,CASSYGGLSEAFF,-,TRBJ1-1,13,TRBV5-1,-
TGTGCCAGCAGTCCCCGACAGGTTAGTAGCTTCAACTATGGCTACACCTTC,CASSPRQVSSFNYGYTF,-,TRBJ1-2,17,TRBV27,-
TGTGCCAGCAGCCTTCTGCCTACCGAGCAGTACTTC,CASSLLPTEQYF,-,TRBJ2-7,12,TRBV28,-
TGTGCCAGCAGCGTAGCTACTTCCTACAATGAGCAGTTCTTC,CASSVATSYNEQFF,-,TRBJ2-1,14,TRBV9,-
TGTGCCAGCAGCCTCCCGGGGTCCCACAATCAGCCCCAGCATTTT,CASSLPGSHNQPQHF,-,TRBJ1-5,15,TRBV7-2,-
TGTGCTAGTGGCCCGACGGGACAGGGTCACTACGAGCAGTACTTC,CASGPTGQGHYEQYF,TRBD1,TRBJ2-7,15,TRBV12-5,-
TGTGCCAGCTATCGGACTAGCGGGAGTAGATACAATGAGCAGTTCTTC,CASYRTSGSRYNEQFF,TRBD2,TRBJ2-1,16,TRBV28,-
TGTGCCAGCAGGCGCGGGGGGCCCACAGATACGCAGTATTTT,CASRRGGPTDTQYF,TRBD2,TRBJ2-3,14,TRBV5-4,-
TGCGCCAGCAGCTTGGTGGGCCCCCAGACAGGGGATGGCTACACCTTC,CASSLVGPQTGDGYTF,TRBD1,TRBJ1-2,16,TRBV5-1,-
TGTGCCAGCAGGGAGCGGGGGGCCCTTACAGATACGCAGTATTTT,CASRERGALTDTQYF,TRBD2,TRBJ2-3,15,TRBV27,-
TGTGCCAGCAGCTCTCGGCTAGCGCAAACCGGGGGGGAGCTGTTTTTT,CASSSRLAQTGGELFF,-,TRBJ2-2,16,TRBV11-2,-
TGTGCCAGCAGCGTAGCCCAGGGGGGATCCTACAATGAGCAGTTCTTC,CASSVAQGGSYNEQFF,-,TRBJ2-1,16,TRBV9,-
TGTGCCAGCAGTCGGACTAGCGGGGGGATAGCCAAAAACATTCAGTACTTC,CASSRTSGGIAKNIQYF,TRBD2,TRBJ2-4,17,TRBV27,-
TGCGCCAGCAGTAAGACAGTGCAAGAGACCCAGTACTTC,CASSKTVQETQYF,-,TRBJ2-5,13,TRBV10-1,-
TGCGCCAGCAGCTTGGGACCCCCGGGACAGGGGAATTCACCCCTCCACTTT,CASSLGPPGQGNSPLHF,TRBD1,TRBJ1-6,17,TRBV5-1,-
TGTGCCAGCAGTTCCCCTCAGGGGGGTCAAGAGACCCAGTACTTC,CASSSPQGGQETQYF,-,TRBJ2-5,15,TRBV28,-
TGTGCCAGCAGCGGAGGGTTGGTTGGCACAGATACGCAGTATTTT,CASSGGLVGTDTQYF,-,TRBJ2-3,15,TRBV9,-